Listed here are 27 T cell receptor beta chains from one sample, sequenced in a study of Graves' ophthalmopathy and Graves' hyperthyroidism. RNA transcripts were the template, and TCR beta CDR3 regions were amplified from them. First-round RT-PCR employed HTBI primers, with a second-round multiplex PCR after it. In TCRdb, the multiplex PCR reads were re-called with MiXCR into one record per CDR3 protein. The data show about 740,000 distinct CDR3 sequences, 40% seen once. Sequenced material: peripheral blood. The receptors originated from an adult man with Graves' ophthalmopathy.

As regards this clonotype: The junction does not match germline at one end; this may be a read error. This CDR3 is CASSEFWGLGNQPQHF. CDR3 in DNA: TGTGCCAGCAGTGAATTCTGGGGGCTGGGCAATCAGCCCCAGCATTTT. The chain couples TRBV24-1 to TRBJ1-5; possibly TRBD1 for D (6 bases). The length of the CDR3 is 16 residues. Germline V gives CDR1 KGHDR, CDR2 SFDVKD.

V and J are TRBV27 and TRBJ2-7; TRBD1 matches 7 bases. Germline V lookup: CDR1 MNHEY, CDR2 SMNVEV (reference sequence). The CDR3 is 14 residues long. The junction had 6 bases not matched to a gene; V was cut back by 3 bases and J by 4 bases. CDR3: CASSFTTGQYEQYF. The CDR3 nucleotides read TGTGCCAGCAGTTTTACGACAGGGCAATACGAGCAGTACTTC.

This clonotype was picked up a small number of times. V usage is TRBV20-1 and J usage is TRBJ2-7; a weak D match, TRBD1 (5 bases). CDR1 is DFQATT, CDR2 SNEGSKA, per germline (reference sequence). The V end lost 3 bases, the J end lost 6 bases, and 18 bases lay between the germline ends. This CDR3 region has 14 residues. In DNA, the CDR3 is TGCAGTGCTAGGGCAGGGCAGGGCCTTCGCGAGCAGTACTTC. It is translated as CSARAGQGLREQYF.

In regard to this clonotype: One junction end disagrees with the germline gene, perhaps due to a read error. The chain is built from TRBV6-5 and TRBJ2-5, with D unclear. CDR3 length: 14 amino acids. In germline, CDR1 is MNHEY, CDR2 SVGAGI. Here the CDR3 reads CASSYYTEKEAQYF. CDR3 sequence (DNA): TGTGCCAGCAGTTACTACACGGAAAAAGAGGCCCAGTACTTC.

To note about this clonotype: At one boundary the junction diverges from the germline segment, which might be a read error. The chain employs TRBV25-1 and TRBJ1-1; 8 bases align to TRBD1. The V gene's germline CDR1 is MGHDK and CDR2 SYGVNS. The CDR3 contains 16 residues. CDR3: CAWSAHRGARNTEAFF. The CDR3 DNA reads TGTGCCTGGAGTGCGCACAGGGGGGCCAGGAACACTGAGGCTTTCTTT.

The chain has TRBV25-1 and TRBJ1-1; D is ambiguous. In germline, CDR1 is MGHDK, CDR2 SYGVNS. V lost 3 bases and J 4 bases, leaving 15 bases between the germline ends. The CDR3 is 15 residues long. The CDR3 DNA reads TGTGCCAGCAGTGATAGTGCCGGGGAAGTCACTGAAGCTTTCTTT. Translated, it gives CASSDSAGEVTEAFF.

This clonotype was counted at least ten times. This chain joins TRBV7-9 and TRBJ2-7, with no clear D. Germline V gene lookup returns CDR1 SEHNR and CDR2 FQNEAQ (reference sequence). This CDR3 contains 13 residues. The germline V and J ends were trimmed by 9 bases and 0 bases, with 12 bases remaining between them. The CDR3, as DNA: TGTGCCAGTAGTCTGATCGACTCCTACGAGCAGTACTTC. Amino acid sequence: CASSLIDSYEQYF.

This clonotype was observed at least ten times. The CDR3 region has the DNA TGTGCCACCAGCAGAGAAGGACAGGGCTTTCAGCCCCAGCATTTT. It is translated as CATSREGQGFQPQHF. The chain links TRBV15 to TRBJ1-5, with 8 bases fitting TRBD1. Germline trimming cut 0 bases from V and 6 bases from J; bases unmatched to any gene: 4. Per the germline V gene, CDR1 is LNHNV and CDR2 is YYDKDF (reference sequence). This CDR3 has 15 residues.

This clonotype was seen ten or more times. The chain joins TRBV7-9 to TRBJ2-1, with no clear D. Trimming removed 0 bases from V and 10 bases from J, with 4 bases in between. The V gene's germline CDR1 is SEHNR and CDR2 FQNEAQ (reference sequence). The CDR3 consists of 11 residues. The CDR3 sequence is CASSLAGEQFF. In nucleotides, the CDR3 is TGTGCCAGCAGCTTAGCGGGCGAGCAGTTCTTC.

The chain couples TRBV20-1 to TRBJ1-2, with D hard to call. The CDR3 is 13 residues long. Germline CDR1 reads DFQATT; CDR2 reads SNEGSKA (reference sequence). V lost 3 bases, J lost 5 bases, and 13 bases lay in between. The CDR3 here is CSASLQNLYGYTF. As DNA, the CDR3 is TGCAGTGCTAGCTTACAGAATTTATATGGCTACACCTTC.

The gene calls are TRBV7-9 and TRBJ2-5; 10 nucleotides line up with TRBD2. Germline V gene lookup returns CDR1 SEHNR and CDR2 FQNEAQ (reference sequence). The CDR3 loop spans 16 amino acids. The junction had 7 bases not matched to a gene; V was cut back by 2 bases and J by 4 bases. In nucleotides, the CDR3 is TGTGCCAGCAGCTTAAAGCGGGGGGGCCGCGGAGAGACCCAGTACTTC. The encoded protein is CASSLKRGGRGETQYF.

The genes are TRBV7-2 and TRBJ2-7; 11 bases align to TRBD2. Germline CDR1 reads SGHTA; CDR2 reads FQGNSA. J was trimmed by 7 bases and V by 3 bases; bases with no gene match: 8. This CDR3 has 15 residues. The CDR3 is CASSFKTSGVEEQYF. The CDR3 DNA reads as TGTGCCAGCAGCTTTAAGACTAGCGGGGTGGAAGAGCAGTACTTC.

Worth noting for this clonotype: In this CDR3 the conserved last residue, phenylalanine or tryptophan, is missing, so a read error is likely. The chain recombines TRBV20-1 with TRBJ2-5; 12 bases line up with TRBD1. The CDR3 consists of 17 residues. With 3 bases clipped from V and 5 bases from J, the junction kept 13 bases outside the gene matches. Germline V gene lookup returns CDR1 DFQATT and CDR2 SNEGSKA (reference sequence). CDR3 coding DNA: TGCAGTGCTAGCCCTGAGTGGGACAGGGGGCCAAGGGAGACCCAGTACGTC. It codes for CSASPEWDRGPRETQYV.

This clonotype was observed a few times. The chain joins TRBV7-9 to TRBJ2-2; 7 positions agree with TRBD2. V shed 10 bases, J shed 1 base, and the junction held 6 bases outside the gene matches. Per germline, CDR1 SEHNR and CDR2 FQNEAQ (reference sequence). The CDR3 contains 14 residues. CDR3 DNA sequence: TGTGCCACTGGCCTAGCGGAGAACACCGGGGAGCTGTTTTTT. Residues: CATGLAENTGELFF.

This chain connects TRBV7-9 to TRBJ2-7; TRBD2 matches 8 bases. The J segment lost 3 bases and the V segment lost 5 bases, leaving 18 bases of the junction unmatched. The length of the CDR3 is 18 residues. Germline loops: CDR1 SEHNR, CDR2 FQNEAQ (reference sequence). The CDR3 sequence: CASSRNPEPSGRFYEQYF. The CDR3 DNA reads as TGTGCCAGCAGCCGGAACCCGGAGCCCAGCGGGAGATTCTACGAGCAGTACTTC.

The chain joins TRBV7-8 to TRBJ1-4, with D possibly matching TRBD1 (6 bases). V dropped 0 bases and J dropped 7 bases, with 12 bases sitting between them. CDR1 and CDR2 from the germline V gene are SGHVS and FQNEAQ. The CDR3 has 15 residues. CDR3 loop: CASSLATGPGEKLFF. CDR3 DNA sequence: TGTGCCAGCAGCTTAGCCACAGGGCCGGGTGAAAAACTGTTTTTT.

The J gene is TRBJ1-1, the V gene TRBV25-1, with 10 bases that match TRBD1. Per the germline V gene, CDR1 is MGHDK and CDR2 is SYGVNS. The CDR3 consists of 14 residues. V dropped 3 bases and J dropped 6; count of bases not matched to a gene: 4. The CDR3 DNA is TGTGCCAGCAGTGAGACAGGGGGCCCCCCTGAAGCTTTCTTT. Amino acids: CASSETGGPPEAFF.

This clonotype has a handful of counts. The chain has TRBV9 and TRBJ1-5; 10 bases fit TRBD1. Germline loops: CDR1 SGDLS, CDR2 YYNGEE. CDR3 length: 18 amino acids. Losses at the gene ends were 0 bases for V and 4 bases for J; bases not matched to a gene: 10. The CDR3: CASSVEGDRGRRNQPQHF. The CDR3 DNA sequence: TGTGCCAGCAGCGTAGAGGGTGACAGGGGGCGAAGGAATCAGCCCCAGCATTTT.

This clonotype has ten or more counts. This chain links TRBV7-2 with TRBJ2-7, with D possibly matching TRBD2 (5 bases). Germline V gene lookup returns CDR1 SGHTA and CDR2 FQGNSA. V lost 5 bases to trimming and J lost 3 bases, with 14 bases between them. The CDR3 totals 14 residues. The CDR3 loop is CASSAGSRNYEQYF. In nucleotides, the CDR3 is TGTGCCAGCAGCGCGGGTAGCAGAAACTACGAGCAGTACTTC.

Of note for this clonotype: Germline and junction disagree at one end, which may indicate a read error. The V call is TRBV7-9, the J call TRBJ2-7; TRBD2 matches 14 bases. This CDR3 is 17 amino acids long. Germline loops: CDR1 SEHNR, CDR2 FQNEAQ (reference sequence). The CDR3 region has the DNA TGCGCCAGCAGCTTCTCGACCGGGACTAGCGGGGGATACGAGCAGTACTTC. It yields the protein CASSFSTGTSGGYEQYF.

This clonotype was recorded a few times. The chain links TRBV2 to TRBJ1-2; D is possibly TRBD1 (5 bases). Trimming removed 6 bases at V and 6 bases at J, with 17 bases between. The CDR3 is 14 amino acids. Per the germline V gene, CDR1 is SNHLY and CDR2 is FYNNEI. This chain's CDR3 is CASRTSGTKDGYTF. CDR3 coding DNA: TGTGCCAGCAGGACTAGCGGGACGAAGGATGGCTACACCTTC.

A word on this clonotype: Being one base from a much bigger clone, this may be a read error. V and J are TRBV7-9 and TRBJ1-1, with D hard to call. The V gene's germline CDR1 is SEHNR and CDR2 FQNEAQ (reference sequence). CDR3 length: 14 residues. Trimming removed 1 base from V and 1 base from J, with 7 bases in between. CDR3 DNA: TGTGCCAGCAGCTTAGACGAGCGGAACACTGAAGCTTTCTTT. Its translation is CASSLDERNTEAFF.

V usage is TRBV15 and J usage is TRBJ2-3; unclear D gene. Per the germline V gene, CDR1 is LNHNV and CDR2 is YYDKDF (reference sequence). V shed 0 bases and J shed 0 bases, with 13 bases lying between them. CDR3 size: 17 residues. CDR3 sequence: CATSRDRHSPSTDTQYF. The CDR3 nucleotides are TGTGCCACCAGCAGAGACCGACATAGCCCTAGCACAGATACGCAGTATTTT.

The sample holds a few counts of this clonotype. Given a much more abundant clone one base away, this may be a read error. The DNA of the CDR3 is TGCAGCGTTGCTAGGCTTGTAGGGGAAGGCGATGGCTACACCTTC. This sequence encodes CSVARLVGEGDGYTF. J is TRBJ1-2 and V is TRBV29-1, with D possibly TRBD1 on 5 matching bases. Trimming removed 4 bases at V and 6 bases at J, with 21 bases between. This CDR3 comprises 15 residues. Germline V gives CDR1 SQVTM, CDR2 ANQGSEA. Full variable domain (missing parts from reference TRBV29-1 and TRBJ1-2): SAVISQKPSRDICQRGTSLTIQCQVDSQVTMMFWYRQQPGQSLTLIATANQGSEATYESGFVIDKFPISRPNLTFSTLTVSNMSPEDSSIYLCSVARLVGEGDGYTFGSGTRLTVV.

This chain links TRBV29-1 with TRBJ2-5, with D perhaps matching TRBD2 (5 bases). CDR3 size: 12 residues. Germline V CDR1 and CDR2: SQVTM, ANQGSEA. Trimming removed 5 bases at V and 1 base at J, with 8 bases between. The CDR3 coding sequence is TGCAGCGTTCGGGAAATCCAAGAGACCCAGTACTTC. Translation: CSVREIQETQYF.

In nucleotides, the CDR3 is TGTGCCAGCAGTCCGGGACAGGGAGAACAGACCCAGTACTTC. Its protein product is CASSPGQGEQTQYF. V is TRBV7-9 and J is TRBJ2-5; TRBD1 aligns across 9 bases. V shed 6 bases, J shed 6 bases, and the junction held 8 bases outside the gene matches. Germline lookup yields CDR1 SEHNR and CDR2 FQNEAQ (reference sequence). This CDR3 region has 14 residues.

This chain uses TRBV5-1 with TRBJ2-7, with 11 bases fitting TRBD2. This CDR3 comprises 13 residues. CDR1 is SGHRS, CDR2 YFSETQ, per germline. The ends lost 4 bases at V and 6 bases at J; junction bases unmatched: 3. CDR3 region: CASSRLAGREQYF. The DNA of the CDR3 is TGCGCCAGCAGCCGACTAGCGGGACGCGAGCAGTACTTC.